This T cell receptor beta chain was found in a study of T cells in Graves' hyperthyroidism and ophthalmopathy. The table lists this clonotype with a few counts. This may be a read error: a much more frequent sequence differs by one nucleotide. RNA transcripts yielded amplified TCR beta CDR3 regions. A first-round RT-PCR of the TCR CDR3 used the HTBI primer set. TCRdb reprocessed the multiplex PCR reads via MiXCR and lists one record per CDR3 protein. Among around 360,000 distinct CDR3 sequences listed, 13% to 15% were seen once. Disease lasting under 3 months, a NOSPECS grade of at least 4, and a Clinical Activity Score of at least 3 were features of the ophthalmopathy patients. Lactation, pregnancy, other autoimmune disease or uncontrolled infection excluded patients. Clinical symptoms, serum thyroxine and TRAb, thyroid ultrasound and orbital computed tomography together formed the diagnostic basis.

The CDR3 consists of 14 residues. Looked up from germline, CDR1 is SGHAT and CDR2 is FQNNGV. This TCR was recovered from a woman between 55 and 75 years old with Graves' ophthalmopathy. The chain links TRBV11-2 to TRBJ1-1; D not certain. The sample consisted of blood. CDR3 bases: TGTGCCAGCAGCTTACAGGTGACGAACACTGAAGCTCTCTTT. Translating gives CASSLQVTNTEALF.